The sequence of this T cell receptor (beta chain) was determined in a study of technical replicates of blood from a few donors. Trimming left V 5 bases short and J 7 bases short, with 18 bases between. The CDR3 spans 15 residues. Germline-derived CDR1 and CDR2 are SNHLY and FYNNEI. Sequenced by immunoSEQ multiplex PCR; TCRdb stores in-frame clones only, minus some. The sample includes tens of thousands of clones, approximately 94% seen only once; the top ten take less than 0.4%. The TCR originated in a human donor in good health. Sample: T cells isolated from PBMCs. The chain links TRBV2 to TRBJ1-5, with a possible D match to TRBD1 (5 bases). CDR3 residues: CASSTTQGGDQPQHF. The CDR3 region has the DNA TGTGCCAGCAGTACCACCCAGGGAGGGGACCAGCCCCAGCATTTT.